These 7 T cell receptor beta chains originate from one sample sequenced in a study of blood T cell repertoires in COVID-19. The method was immunoSEQ multiplex PCR; TCRdb's version includes in-frame clones alone and lacks a portion of them. The table shows approximately 350,000 clones, with around nine tenths occurring only once. The specimen was peripheral blood. These receptor sequences come from a young woman who had recovered from COVID-19.

The CDR3 reads CASSLISGTDTQYF. For the CDR3, the DNA is TGTGCCAGCAGCTTAATTTCGGGCACAGATACGCAGTATTTT. The chain links TRBV7-9 to TRBJ2-3; D not certain. The CDR3 is 14 amino acids. Deletions cut 2 bases from V and 1 base from J, with 7 bases between. Germline V gives CDR1 SEHNR, CDR2 FQNEAQ (reference sequence).

This chain links TRBV9 with TRBJ2-1; 9 nucleotides agree with TRBD2. The V segment lost 3 bases and the J segment 9 bases; nucleotides outside the gene matches: 19. Per germline, CDR1 SGDLS and CDR2 YYNGEE. This CDR3 is built from 18 residues. The CDR3 region is CASSARSGVGTSLGEQFF. The CDR3 region has the DNA TGTGCCAGCAGCGCGAGATCTGGTGTGGGGACTAGCCTCGGTGAGCAGTTCTTC.

The chain couples TRBV4-1 to TRBJ1-2, with TRBD1 identical over 8 bases. This CDR3 has 14 amino acids. CDR1 is MGHRA and CDR2 is YSYEKL in the germline V gene. The junction had 9 bases not matched to a gene; V was cut back by 4 bases and J by 8 bases. The CDR3 region has the DNA TGCGCCAGCAGCCCTCTAGGCAGGGGGCGCGGCTACACCTTC. Translation: CASSPLGRGRGYTF.

The chain couples TRBV15 to TRBJ2-3; TRBD2 might be the D (5 bases). Trimming stripped 7 bases from V and 2 bases from J, with 10 bases between. The CDR3 extends over 13 amino acids. Germline assignment: CDR1 LNHNV and CDR2 YYDKDF (reference sequence). The CDR3 loop reads CATTRAVTDTQYF. CDR3 coding DNA: TGTGCCACCACCCGAGCGGTCACAGATACGCAGTATTTT. The whole variable domain, remainder taken from reference TRBV15 and TRBJ2-3, is DAMVIQNPRYQVTQFGKPVTLSCSQTLNHNVMYWYQQKSSQAPKLLFHYYDKDFNNEADTPDNFQSRRPNTSFCFLDIRSPGLGDTAMYLCATTRAVTDTQYFGPGTRLTVL.

The V and J genes are TRBV7-7 and TRBJ2-7; a weak D match, TRBD2 (5 bases). In germline, CDR1 is SSHAT, CDR2 FNYEAQ (reference sequence). The CDR3 covers 15 residues. V gave up 1 base and J gave up 3 bases, with 13 bases separating them. CDR3 bases: TGTGCCAGCAGCTTAGACCTCCAGGAGGTCTACGAGCAGTACGTC. It is translated as CASSLDLQEVYEQYV.

The chain uses TRBV4-1 and TRBJ2-1; TRBD2 aligns across 7 bases. Trimming cost V 3 bases and J 0 bases; bases outside gene matches: 8. CDR3 length: 17 amino acids. Germline V lookup: CDR1 MGHRA, CDR2 YSYEKL. This CDR3 reads CASSHPSSGSSYNEQFF. The CDR3 DNA reads as TGCGCCAGCAGCCATCCCTCTAGCGGCAGCTCCTACAATGAGCAGTTCTTC.

V is TRBV7-2 and J is TRBJ2-1, with 8 bases aligning to TRBD2. Germline CDR1 reads SGHTA; CDR2 reads FQGNSA. With 5 bases clipped from V and 8 bases from J, the junction kept 14 bases outside the gene matches. This CDR3 contains 16 residues. DNA for the CDR3: TGTGCCAGCAGCCCAAGTGCATCGGGAGGGTCGTATGAGCAGTTCTTC. Its translation: CASSPSASGGSYEQFF.